These T cell receptor beta chains were read from a single sample in a study of CD8 T cells in Susac syndrome. TCRdb independently ran MiXCR on the immunoSEQ multiplex PCR reads; one entry per CDR3 protein. The sample lists about 170,000 distinct CDR3 sequences; approximately 93% were seen once. The sample was CD4+ T cells from PBMCs. The receptors shown here come from a human donor with multiple sclerosis. CDR3s include the opening cysteine and the closing phenylalanine or tryptophan. Each record gives: V gene, D gene, CDR3 length, clone size, J gene, CDR3 DNA, CDR3 protein. The D gene is left open where the match is weak. Not every row has a clone size; where given, it reads once, few, many or a size class.

>TRBV5-1|.|16|.|TRBJ1-1
TGCGCCAGCAGCCCCCTCGTAAGGGGTGGGGACACTGAAGCTTTCTTT
CASSPLVRGGDTEAFF
>TRBV6-2/TRBV6-3|TRBD1|12|.|TRBJ2-7
TGTGCCAGCAGTCCCCAGGGGGACGAGCAGTACTTC
CASSPQGDEQYF
>TRBV7-6|TRBD2|17|.|TRBJ2-1
TGTGCCAGCAGCCTAGCTGGGGGGGGACTAGCGGACAATGAGCAGTTCTTC
CASSLAGGGLADNEQFF
>TRBV28|TRBD1|14|.|TRBJ2-5
TGTGCCAGCCGACGGGACAGGGGTTTACAGACCCAGTACTTC
CASRRDRGLQTQYF
>TRBV12-3/TRBV12-4|TRBD1|14|once|TRBJ1-5
TGTGCCAGCAGTCCCACAGGGGGAGTTCAGCCCCAGCATTTT
CASSPTGGVQPQHF
>TRBV20-1|.|14|.|TRBJ1-5
TGCAGTGCTAGAGAGGGACACTCCAATCAGCCCCAGCATTTT
CSAREGHSNQPQHF
>TRBV25-1|TRBD1|13|.|TRBJ2-7
TGTGCCAGCACCGACAGGGGGAACTACGAGCAGTACTTC
CASTDRGNYEQYF
>TRBV5-1|.|13|.|TRBJ2-7
TGCGCCAGCAGCTTGGTCGACAGCGACGAGCAGTACTTC
CASSLVDSDEQYF
>TRBV2|TRBD1|16|once|TRBJ2-4
TGTGCCAGCAGTGGATTTCCAGGGGGAGCCAAAAACATTCAGTACTTC
CASSGFPGGAKNIQYF
>TRBV11-2|TRBD2|15|.|TRBJ2-2
TGTGCCAGCAGCTTACTAGCGGGAGAAACCGGGGAGCTGTTTTTT
CASSLLAGETGELFF
>TRBV2|TRBD2|14|once|TRBJ2-2
TGTGCCAGCAGGGCCGGGACTAGGTCCGGGGAGCTGTTTTTT
CASRAGTRSGELFF
>TRBV5-1|.|14|once|TRBJ1-4
TGCGCCAGCAGCCGGGACGGAACTAATGAAAAACTGTTTTTT
CASSRDGTNEKLFF
>TRBV5-6|TRBD2|18|.|TRBJ2-5
TGTGCCAGCAGGGGGACTAGCGGGGGCACCGGGTACCAAGAGACCCAGTACTTC
CASRGTSGGTGYQETQYF
>TRBV6-6|.|13|.|TRBJ2-3
TGTGCCAGCAGGGATCAGGGGTCAGATACGCAGTATTTT
CASRDQGSDTQYF
>TRBV5-1|TRBD1|14|.|TRBJ2-7
TGCGCCAGCAGCTTGGCACAGGGGAACGACGAGCAGTACTTC
CASSLAQGNDEQYF
>TRBV28|TRBD1|17|.|TRBJ2-1
TGTGCCAGCAGTTCTCCTCTAGCAGGGGGCGGATTGTATGAGCAGTTCTTC
CASSSPLAGGGLYEQFF
>TRBV6-2/TRBV6-3|.|15|.|TRBJ1-1
TGTGCCAGCAGTTACCGGGTCTTAGGGGGTTCTGAAGCTTTCTTT
CASSYRVLGGSEAFF
>TRBV15|.|12|.|TRBJ2-7
TGTGCCACCAGCAGGCAGCCTGACGAGCAGTACTTC
CATSRQPDEQYF
>TRBV6-2/TRBV6-3|.|15|.|TRBJ1-1
TGTGCCAGCAGTTACGGGGGCGGAGTGTACACTGAAGCTTTCTTT
CASSYGGGVYTEAFF
>TRBV6-5|.|13|.|TRBJ2-3
TGTGCCACCAATAGGCGGGGAACAGATACGCAGTATTTT
CATNRRGTDTQYF
>TRBV10-2|TRBD2|14|.|TRBJ2-7
TGCGCCAGCAGTGTCGGCGGGAGCAGCGACGAGCAGTACTTC
CASSVGGSSDEQYF
>TRBV12-3/TRBV12-4|TRBD1|15|.|TRBJ1-2
TGTGCCAGCAGTCCCTGGGACAGGGGTTTCGGCGGCTACACCTTC
CASSPWDRGFGGYTF
>TRBV2|.|13|.|TRBJ1-1
TGTGCCAGCAGCCAGGGTGCCGAGTCTGAAGCTTTCTTT
CASSQGAESEAFF
>TRBV23-1|.|18|.|TRBJ2-1
TGCGCCAGCAGTCGCCCGAAGGGGGGGAGCGGGGCGGACAATGAGCAGTTCTTC
CASSRPKGGSGADNEQFF
>TRBV2|TRBD2|17|.|TRBJ2-1
TGTGCCAGCAGTACGTCCCTGACTAGCGGGAATAAGAATGAGCAGTTCTTC
CASSTSLTSGNKNEQFF